Below, 9 T cell receptor beta chains from the same sample are listed, as sequenced in a study of T cell changes during pregnancy in multiple sclerosis. Sequenced by immunoSEQ multiplex PCR; TCRdb stores in-frame clones only, minus some. Here the sample spans 30,000 to 50,000 clones, almost 95% being singletons. Specimen: CD4+ T cells from peripheral blood mononuclear cells, collected after pregnancy. Receptor source: a female donor with multiple sclerosis, enrolled in a pregnancy study.

The chain recombines TRBV7-9 with TRBJ2-2; 9 bases match TRBD1. V shed 1 base and J 4 bases; nucleotides not matched to a gene: 4. The CDR3 extends over 16 amino acids. Germline CDR1 reads SEHNR; CDR2 reads FQNEAQ (reference sequence). The CDR3 DNA reads as TGTGCCAGCAGCTTAGGTGGGACAGGGCTCACCGGGGAGCTGTTTTTT. Protein sequence: CASSLGGTGLTGELFF.

The chain has TRBV7-3 and TRBJ2-2; weak D call: TRBD1 (6 bases). The CDR3 sequence is 16 residues long. Trimming left V 2 bases short and J 1 base short, with 11 bases between. Germline V gene data show CDR1 as SGHTA and CDR2 as FQGTGA. CDR3 sequence (DNA): TGTGCCAGCAGCTTAGATACAGGGTGGAACACCGGGGAGCTGTTTTTT. As protein: CASSLDTGWNTGELFF.

The V gene is TRBV19, the J gene TRBJ1-3, with TRBD1 as a possible D gene (6 bases). The germline V gene has CDR1 LNHDA and CDR2 SQIVND (reference sequence). The length of the CDR3 is 16 residues. V gave up 5 bases and J gave up 3 bases, with 17 bases separating them. CDR3 region: CASSFRQVRSGNTIYF. As DNA, the CDR3 is TGTGCCAGTAGTTTCCGACAGGTGAGAAGTGGAAACACCATATATTTT.

This chain uses TRBV5-1 with TRBJ2-1; 12 bases fit TRBD2. The CDR3 has 15 residues. From germline, CDR1 is SGHRS and CDR2 YFSETQ. J gave up 10 bases and V 2 bases, and 7 bases lay outside the gene matches. The CDR3 reads CASSFEGLAGREQFF. CDR3 DNA sequence: TGCGCCAGCAGCTTTGAAGGACTAGCGGGGAGGGAGCAGTTCTTC.

The chain links TRBV6-1 to TRBJ2-5; TRBD1 is a possible D gene (5 bases). The V end lost 1 base, the J end lost 3 bases, and 12 bases lay between the germline ends. This CDR3 comprises 15 residues. Germline assignment: CDR1 MNHNS and CDR2 SASEGT. The CDR3 spells CASSEVQGRKETQYF. DNA of the CDR3: TGTGCCAGCAGTGAAGTCCAGGGAAGAAAAGAGACCCAGTACTTC.

This chain links TRBV4-2 with TRBJ1-5; TRBD1 might be the D (5 bases). Trimming took off 4 bases at V and 9 bases at J, with 16 bases between the two ends. Germline V gene lookup returns CDR1 LGHNA and CDR2 YNFKEQ. The CDR3 runs to 14 residues. In DNA, the CDR3 is TGTGCCAGCAGCCGGGAAGGTCAGGGATGGCCCCAGCATTTT. Translation gives CASSREGQGWPQHF.

This chain joins TRBV5-1 and TRBJ1-1, with D possibly TRBD1 on 6 matching bases. V was shortened by 0 bases and J by 5 bases, with 11 bases between the two germline ends. The germline CDR1 and CDR2 sequences are SGHRS and YFSETQ. The length of the CDR3 is 14 residues. CDR3 residues: CASSLEWGQTEAFF. CDR3 nucleotide sequence: TGCGCCAGCAGCTTGGAATGGGGGCAGACTGAAGCTTTCTTT.

The V and J genes are TRBV7-9 and TRBJ2-1; TRBD2 matches 9 bases. The trim removed 2 bases at V and 4 bases at J, leaving 12 bases unmatched. Germline V gives CDR1 SEHNR, CDR2 FQNEAQ (reference sequence). CDR3 size: 18 residues. CDR3 in DNA: TGTGCCAGCAGCTTAACTGTGGGAAGCGGGGGGCGATACAATGAGCAGTTCTTC. It encodes CASSLTVGSGGRYNEQFF.

The chain couples TRBV5-4 to TRBJ1-6; unclear D gene. Trimming shortened V by 1 base and J by 11 bases, and 13 bases separated the two germline ends. This CDR3 spans 14 amino acids. From germline, CDR1 is SGHNT and CDR2 YYREEE (reference sequence). The CDR3 protein is CASSLKTLDTPLHF. The CDR3 DNA reads TGTGCCAGCAGCTTGAAGACACTAGATACACCCCTCCACTTT.